This record looks at one TCR beta chain sequence and its context. Its target is unknown. The V gene's germline CDR1 is SGDLS and CDR2 YYNGEE. V lost 3 bases and J lost 5; bases outside the gene matches: 5. The CDR3 loop spans 14 amino acids. The data were taken from a study of cytomegalovirus exposure and HLA in healthy donors. Findings and caveats of the study: In a later analysis, at a false discovery rate of 0.05, over 15,000 TCR beta sequences matched HLA alleles. One variant, a missense change in DCLRE1C, was linked in a later analysis to TCR beta V- and J-gene trimming.

The PCR was carried out with 60 Vbeta primers and 13 Jbeta primers. The protocol was immunoSEQ multiplex PCR, while the TCRdb copy is restricted to in-frame clones and leaves out a portion. This sample contains roughly 190,000 clones. The chain uses TRBV9 and TRBJ1-1; 9 bases line up with TRBD1. The sample consisted of PBMCs. The source is a woman aged 18-29 years in good health and CMV-seropositive. The CDR3 nucleotides read TGTGCCAGCAGCGCAACACAGGGGGCAACTGAAGCTTTCTTT. Protein sequence: CASSATQGATEAFF.